A single TCR beta chain is shown here with its context. Its antigen is unknown. The germline gives CDR1 LGHNA, CDR2 YNFKEQ. This CDR3 has 16 residues. Losses at the gene ends were 4 bases for V and 4 bases for J; bases not matched to a gene: 11. The sample originates from a study of post-analysis software for immune sequencing data. Study background: Patients had relapsing-remitting, secondary progressive or progressive-relapsing multiple sclerosis; some lacked subtype. The study's findings and limits: Controls had lower frequencies than patients of 4 or 5 TRBV segments, which included TRBV5-6, TRBV5-1 and TRBV20-1. Patients with multiple sclerosis recorded significantly lower normalized Chao1 diversity than controls, the study found.

Unique molecular identifiers were carried by the TCR beta cDNA libraries. Input of about 0.95 to 11 million T cells yielded around 460,000 cDNA molecules. MiXCR was run by TCRdb on the PCR reads, yielding one entry per CDR3 protein. The sample yields approximately 360,000 distinct CDR3 sequences, approximately 33% seen once. The sample taken for sequencing was blood. The receptor comes from a girl between 5 and 17 years old with multiple sclerosis. J is TRBJ2-3 and V is TRBV4-2; the match to TRBD2 covers 7 bases. The CDR3 is CASSPGRGTLPDTQYF. The CDR3 DNA reads TGTGCCAGCAGCCCTGGGAGGGGAACCCTACCAGATACGCAGTATTTT.